This T cell receptor beta chain came from a study of CD8+CD57+ T cells in acquired aplastic anemia. Study summary: An average of roughly 2.9 ug of DNA was obtained from sorted CD4+ and CD8+ cells.

Genomic DNA templated the TCR beta VDJ and CDR3 profiling. From the reads, TCRdb called clonotypes with MiXCR, one entry per CDR3 protein. Of about 150,000 distinct CDR3 sequences listed, about 48% are singletons. Patients chosen for sequencing had CD8+CD57+ cells that had expanded, as shown by flow cytometry. On this clonotype itself: A single base separates this from a much larger clone, so it may be a read error. The CDR3 carries no conserved terminal phenylalanine or tryptophan, so it likely arises from a read error.

Sequences were obtained from sorted CD4+, CD8+, or CD8+CD57+ T cells (not recorded which) from PBMCs. This clonotype was sampled from a human donor with aplastic anemia.

The CDR3 bases are TGTGCCAGCAGCCGGTACGTCGGTGAAGCTTTCCTT. Encoded protein: CASSRYVGEAFL. This chain joins TRBV16 and TRBJ1-1; D not certain. The CDR3 contains 12 residues. CDR1 KGHSY and CDR2 FQNENV come from the germline V gene. Trimming cost V 4 bases and J 7 bases, with 10 bases left between them.